The sequence of this TCR beta chain was determined in a study of shared clonotypes between healthy human individuals. This CDR3 contains 14 residues. Deletions cut 1 base from V and 5 bases from J, with 9 bases between. CDR1 is SGDLS and CDR2 is YYNGEE in the germline V gene. A note on this clone: No antigen is known for it.

Study-wide results and limits: Sampling used blood alone; tissue repertoires probably differ.

The unsorted PBMC replicate PCRs were performed with about 290 ng DNA, approximately 27,000 T cell genomes. This table comes from immunoSEQ multiplex PCR, and its TCRdb copy is limited to in-frame clones, with some not included. Here the sample spans around 500,000 clones, around 79% being singletons. The TCR sequence derives from a woman between 40 and 55 years old in good health. Some clones in this sample may be carry-over from other donors' samples. The genes are TRBV9 and TRBJ2-2; D unclear. Sequencing was done on a sample of PBMCs. The CDR3 DNA reads as TGTGCCAGCAGCGTACTAGGCGAAACCGGGGAGCTGTTTTTT. This gives the protein CASSVLGETGELFF.